This T cell receptor beta chain emerged from a study of blood T cell repertoires in COVID-19. Background on the study: PBMCs, B-cell-depleted T cells, or T cells provided the cDNA or gDNA that made up the material.

Seattle's cohort entered during active infection and was followed longitudinally. The CDR3 extends over 13 amino acids. The V gene's germline CDR1 is GTSNPN and CDR2 SVGIG (reference sequence). Trimming took off 1 base at V and 8 bases at J, with 9 bases between the two ends. This clone was picked up a small number of times. Per the original data handling: Reference gene primer amplification gave estimated nucleated cell counts. Sequencing used immunoSEQ multiplex PCR; TCRdb keeps in-frame clones, though not all of them. V, J and clone size are taken as reported in that table, and D and trimming were inferred from the DNA itself. The table has roughly 220,000 clones, roughly 86% seen once.

The TCR comes from a woman between 50 and 59 years old with COVID-19, enrolled during active disease. The chain combines TRBV30 with TRBJ1-6, with D unclear. The sample taken for sequencing was peripheral blood. CDR3 sequence reads: CAWSELRDSPLHF. CDR3 nucleotide sequence: TGTGCCTGGAGTGAGTTGAGGGATTCACCCCTCCACTTT.